The 3 T cell receptor beta chains listed next were all sequenced from one sample in a study of blood T cell repertoires in COVID-19. Produced via immunoSEQ multiplex PCR; TCRdb's table is partial and in-frame only. Among fewer than 250,000 clones listed, about nine tenths were seen once. Specimen: peripheral blood. These receptors were collected from a man in his forties with acute or convalescent COVID-19.

The chain employs TRBV4-1 and TRBJ2-5, with 8 bases matching TRBD1. This CDR3 region has 13 residues. Germline V CDR1 and CDR2: MGHRA, YSYEKL. After removal of 4 bases from V and 5 bases from J, the junction contained 3 bases not matched to a gene. This chain's CDR3 is CASSRYRGETQYF. CDR3 DNA: TGCGCCAGCAGCCGATACAGGGGGGAGACCCAGTACTTC.

The chain joins TRBV3-1 (or the pseudogene TRBV3-2) to TRBJ2-7, with TRBD1 matching 8 bases. Germline lookup yields CDR1 LGHDT and CDR2 YNNKEL (reference sequence). The CDR3 loop spans 13 amino acids. Trimming removed 6 bases from V and 5 bases from J; junction bases left unmatched: 6. CDR3 region: CASRQGVVHEQYF. CDR3 bases: TGTGCCAGCAGACAGGGGGTCGTCCACGAGCAGTACTTC.

This clone was counted between two and nine times. The V gene is TRBV24-1, the J gene TRBJ1-2; 7 bases are a match to TRBD1. The CDR3 contains 17 residues. V dropped 4 bases and J dropped 0; count of bases not matched to a gene: 10. Looked up from germline, CDR1 is KGHDR and CDR2 is SFDVKD. CDR3 in amino acids: CATSDLTGWISNYGYTF. Here the CDR3 DNA reads TGTGCCACCAGTGACCTGACAGGGTGGATTTCTAACTATGGCTACACCTTC.